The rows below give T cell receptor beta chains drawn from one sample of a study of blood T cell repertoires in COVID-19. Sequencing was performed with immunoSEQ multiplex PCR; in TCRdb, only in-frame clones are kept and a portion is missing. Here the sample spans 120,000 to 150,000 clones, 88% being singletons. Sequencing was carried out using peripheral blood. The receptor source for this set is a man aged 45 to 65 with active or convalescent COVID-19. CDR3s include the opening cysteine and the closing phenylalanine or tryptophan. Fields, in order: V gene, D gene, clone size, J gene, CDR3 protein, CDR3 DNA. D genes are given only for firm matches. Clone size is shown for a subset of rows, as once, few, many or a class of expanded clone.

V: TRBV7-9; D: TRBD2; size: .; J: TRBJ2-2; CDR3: CASSGTSGRTTGELFF; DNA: TGTGCCAGCAGCGGGACTAGCGGGAGAACCACCGGGGAGCTGTTTTTT
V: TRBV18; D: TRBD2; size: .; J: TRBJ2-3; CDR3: CASSPPELAGGLFEDTQYF; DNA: TGTGCCAGCTCACCACCCGAACTAGCGGGAGGGCTGTTCGAAGATACGCAGTATTTT
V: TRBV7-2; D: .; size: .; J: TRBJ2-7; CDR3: CASSLRLISYEQYF; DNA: TGTGCCAGCAGCTTAAGACTGATCTCCTACGAGCAGTACTTC
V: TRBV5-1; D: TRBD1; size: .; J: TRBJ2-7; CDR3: CASSPRQGLEQYF; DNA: TGCGCCAGCAGCCCAAGACAGGGGCTCGAGCAGTACTTC
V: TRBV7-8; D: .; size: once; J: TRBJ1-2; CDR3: CASSLQTYGNGYTF; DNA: TGTGCCAGCAGCTTACAGACTTACGGCAATGGCTACACCTTC
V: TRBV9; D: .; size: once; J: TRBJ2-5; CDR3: CASSVETAGETQYF; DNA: TGTGCCAGCAGCGTAGAAACAGCTGGTGAGACCCAGTACTTC
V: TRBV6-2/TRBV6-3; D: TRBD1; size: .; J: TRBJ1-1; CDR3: CASSYSSVTGIYTEAFF; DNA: TGTGCCAGCAGTTACTCGAGTGTGACAGGGATTTACACTGAAGCTTTCTTT
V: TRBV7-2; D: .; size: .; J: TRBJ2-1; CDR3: CASSSQGYNEQFF; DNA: TGTGCCAGCAGCTCCCAGGGATACAATGAGCAGTTCTTC
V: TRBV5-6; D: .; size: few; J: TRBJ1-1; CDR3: CASRYRYTEAFF; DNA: TGTGCCAGCAGATACCGGTACACTGAAGCTTTCTTT
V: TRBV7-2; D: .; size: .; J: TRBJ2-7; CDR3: CASSSPESRPDRTYEQYF; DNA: TGTGCCAGCAGCTCCCCTGAAAGTAGGCCGGACAGAACCTACGAGCAGTACTTC
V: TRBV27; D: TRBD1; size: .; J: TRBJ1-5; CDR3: CASSQGTGGNQPQHF; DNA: TGTGCCAGCAGTCAAGGGACAGGGGGCAATCAGCCCCAGCATTTT
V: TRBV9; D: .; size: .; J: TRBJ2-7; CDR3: CASSVAGRAEQYF; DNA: TGTGCCAGCAGCGTAGCAGGCAGGGCAGAGCAGTACTTC
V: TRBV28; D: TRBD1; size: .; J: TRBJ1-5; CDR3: CAFRDSAYNQPQHF; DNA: TGTGCCTTCCGGGACAGCGCTTACAATCAGCCCCAGCATTTT
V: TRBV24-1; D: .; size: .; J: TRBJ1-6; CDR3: CATSPNRDGSPLHF; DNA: TGTGCCACCAGCCCTAACAGGGACGGTTCACCCCTCCACTTT
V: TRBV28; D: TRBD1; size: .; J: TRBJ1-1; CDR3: CASKTGGLRNTEAFF; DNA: TGTGCCAGCAAGACAGGGGGCTTGAGAAACACTGAAGCTTTCTTT
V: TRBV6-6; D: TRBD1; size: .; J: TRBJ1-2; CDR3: CASSYGTGGNYGYTF; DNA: TGTGCCAGCAGTTATGGAACAGGGGGTAACTATGGCTACACCTTC
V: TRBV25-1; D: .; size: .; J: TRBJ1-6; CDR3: CASSRGGSYNSPLHF; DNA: TGTGCCAGCAGCCGGGGGGGCTCCTATAATTCACCCCTCCACTTT
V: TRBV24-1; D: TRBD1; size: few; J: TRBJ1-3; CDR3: CATRGTGADGNTIYF; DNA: TGTGCCACCAGGGGTACAGGGGCAGATGGAAACACCATATATTTT
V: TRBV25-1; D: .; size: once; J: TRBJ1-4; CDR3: CASSGHGGLGEKLFF; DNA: TGTGCCAGCAGTGGTCATGGAGGGTTAGGGGAAAAACTGTTTTTT
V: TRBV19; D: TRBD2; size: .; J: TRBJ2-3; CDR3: CASSFRDYEYF; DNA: TGTGCCAGTAGTTTCCGGGACTACGAGTATTTT
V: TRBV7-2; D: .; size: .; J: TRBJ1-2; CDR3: CASSPRRGGYTF; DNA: TGTGCCAGCAGCCCCCGGAGGGGTGGCTACACCTTC
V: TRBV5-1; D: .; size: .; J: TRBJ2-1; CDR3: CASSLVRRERSSYNEQFF; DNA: TGCGCCAGCAGCTTGGTCAGGAGGGAGCGAAGCTCCTACAATGAGCAGTTCTTC
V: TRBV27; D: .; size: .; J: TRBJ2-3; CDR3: CASSFRLPGDTQYF; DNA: TGTGCCAGCAGTTTTCGACTCCCTGGGGATACGCAGTATTTT
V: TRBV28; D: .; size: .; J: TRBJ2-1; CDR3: CASRFSLRDSYNEQFF; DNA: TGTGCCAGCAGATTTTCTCTCCGGGACTCTTACAATGAGCAGTTCTTC
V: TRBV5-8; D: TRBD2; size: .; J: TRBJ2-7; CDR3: CASTHYGGEQYF; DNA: TGTGCCAGCACCCACTACGGGGGGGAGCAGTACTTC
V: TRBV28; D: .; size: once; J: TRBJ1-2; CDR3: CASSSPPQSNYGYTF; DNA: TGTGCCAGCAGTTCACCTCCACAGTCTAACTATGGCTACACCTTC
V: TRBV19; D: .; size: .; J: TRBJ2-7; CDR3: CASSKQGGEQYF; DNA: TGTGCCAGTAGTAAACAGGGTGGAGAGCAGTACTTC
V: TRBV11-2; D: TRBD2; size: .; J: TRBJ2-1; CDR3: CASSSDVRTSGSHEQFF; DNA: TGTGCCAGCAGCTCGGACGTACGGACTAGCGGGAGCCATGAGCAGTTCTTC
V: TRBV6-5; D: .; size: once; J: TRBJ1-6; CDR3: CASSYSGSTNSPLHF; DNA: TGTGCCAGCAGTTACTCGGGCAGTACCAATTCACCCCTCCACTTT
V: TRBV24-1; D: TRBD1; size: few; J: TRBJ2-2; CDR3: CATGTANTGELFF; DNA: TGTGCCACCGGGACAGCGAACACCGGGGAGCTGTTTTTT
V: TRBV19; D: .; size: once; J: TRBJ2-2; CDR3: CASSIRRIEDSGELFF; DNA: TGTGCCAGTAGTATACGACGAATCGAGGACTCCGGGGAGCTGTTTTTT
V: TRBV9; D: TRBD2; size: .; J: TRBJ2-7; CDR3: CASSVGLAGVEQYF; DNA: TGTGCCAGCAGCGTAGGACTAGCGGGGGTAGAGCAGTACTTC
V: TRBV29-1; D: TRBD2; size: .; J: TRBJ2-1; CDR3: CSVPPGRGRTSQNEQFF; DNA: TGCAGCGTTCCCCCGGGTCGGGGGCGGACTAGCCAGAATGAGCAGTTCTTC
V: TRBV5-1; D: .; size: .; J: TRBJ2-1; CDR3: CASSLGEAGTYNEQFF; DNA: TGCGCCAGCAGCTTGGGAGAGGCGGGAACCTACAATGAGCAGTTCTTC
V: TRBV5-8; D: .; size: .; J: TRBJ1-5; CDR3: CASRAPGRGPQHF; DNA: TGTGCCAGCAGGGCCCCAGGGCGGGGGCCCCAGCATTTT
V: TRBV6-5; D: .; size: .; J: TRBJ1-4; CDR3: CASRSAGEKLFF; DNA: TGTGCCAGCCGGTCTGCGGGGGAAAAACTGTTTTTT
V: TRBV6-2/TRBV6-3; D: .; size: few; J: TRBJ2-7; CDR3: CASSPRNEQYF; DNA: TGTGCCAGCAGCCCGAGAAACGAGCAGTACTTC
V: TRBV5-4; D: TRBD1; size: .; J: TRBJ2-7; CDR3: CASSPGKDRSSYEQYF; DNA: TGTGCCAGCAGCCCCGGGAAGGACAGGAGCTCCTACGAGCAGTACTTC
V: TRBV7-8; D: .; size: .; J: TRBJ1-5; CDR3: CASSLGKDRHSNQPQHF; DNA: TGTGCCAGCAGCTTAGGGAAAGACAGACATAGCAATCAGCCCCAGCATTTT
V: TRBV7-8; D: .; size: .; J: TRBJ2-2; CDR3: CASSLGQNTGELFF; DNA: TGTGCCAGCAGTCTGGGACAGAACACCGGGGAGCTGTTTTTT
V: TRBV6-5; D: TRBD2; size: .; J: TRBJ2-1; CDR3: CASSRLAGGRDEQFF; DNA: TGTGCCAGCAGTCGACTAGCGGGAGGGAGAGATGAGCAGTTCTTC
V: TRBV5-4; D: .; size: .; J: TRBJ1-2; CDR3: CASSLVPPGAYGYTF; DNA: TGTGCCAGCAGCTTGGTCCCCCCCGGAGCCTATGGCTACACCTTC
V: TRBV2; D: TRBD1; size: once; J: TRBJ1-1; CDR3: CASSEQGANTEAFF; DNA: TGTGCCAGCAGTGAACAGGGGGCGAACACTGAAGCTTTCTTT
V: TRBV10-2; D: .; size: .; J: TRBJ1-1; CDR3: CASSESRTHNTEAFF; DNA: TGCGCCAGCAGTGAGTCGAGGACTCATAACACTGAAGCTTTCTTT